This note documents a single T cell receptor (beta chain) sequence. Its matching antigen is unknown. This CDR3 is built from 16 residues. V lost 4 bases and J lost 0; bases outside the gene matches: 7. Per the germline V gene, CDR1 is SGHRS and CDR2 is YFSETQ. Data came from immunoSEQ multiplex PCR; TCRdb stores just in-frame clones and leaves some out. The data hold around 13,000 clones, with 70% observed a single time. The sample originates from a study of neoadjuvant anti-PD-1 for oral cavity cancer. Points from the study as a whole: Only a few patients per response group were TCR-analyzed; validation needed.

This chain uses TRBV5-1 with TRBJ2-1; 7 nucleotides align to TRBD2. This sequence originates from a person between 40 and 85 years old with oral cavity squamous cell carcinoma. This material consisted of PBMCs, taken before nivolumab (anti-PD-1) treatment. CDR3 residues: CASSPTPGGSYNEQFF. As DNA, the CDR3 is TGCGCCAGCAGCCCAACGCCGGGAGGCTCCTACAATGAGCAGTTCTTC.